These 10 T cell receptor beta chains originate from one sample sequenced in a study of blood T cell repertoires in COVID-19. Measured with immunoSEQ multiplex PCR; TCRdb has only the in-frame clones, and not every one. The sample has some 250,000 clones, roughly 90% seen once. The sequenced sample consisted of peripheral blood. The receptors derive from a young man with active or convalescent COVID-19.

The chain carries TRBV7-9 and TRBJ1-5; 9 nucleotides line up with TRBD1. CDR1 and CDR2 (germline): SEHNR, FQNEAQ (reference sequence). This CDR3 is 14 amino acids long. V lost 5 bases to trimming and J lost 5 bases; unmatched junction nucleotides: 4. The CDR3 nucleotides are TGTGCCAGCAGCGCAACAGGGGGCGATCAGCCCCAGCATTTT. This translates into CASSATGGDQPQHF. Variable domain in full (rest from reference TRBV7-9 and TRBJ1-5): DTGVSQNPRHKITKRGQNVTFRCDPISEHNRLYWYRQTLGQGPEFLTYFQNEAQLEKSRLLSDRFSAERPKGSFSTLEIQRTEQGDSAMYLCASSATGGDQPQHFGDGTRLSIL.

This chain joins TRBV10-3 and TRBJ1-3, with TRBD1 identical over 7 bases. Germline V lookup: CDR1 ENHRY, CDR2 SYGVKD. Germline trimming cut 6 bases from V and 4 bases from J; bases unmatched to any gene: 12. The CDR3 spans 16 residues. CDR3 DNA sequence: TGTGCCATCAGGGACATAATTGGACAGGCAGGAAACACCATATATTTT. Amino acid sequence: CAIRDIIGQAGNTIYF.

This chain connects TRBV6-6 to TRBJ1-4; TRBD1 matches 8 bases. The V and J ends lost 2 bases and 13 bases, in that order; junction bases with no gene match: 9. Looked up from germline, CDR1 is MNHNY and CDR2 is SVGAGI (reference sequence). CDR3 length: 14 residues. CDR3 sequence: CASSYGQGARTLFF. The CDR3 region has the DNA TGTGCCAGCAGTTACGGTCAGGGGGCGCGGACACTGTTTTTT.

The chain links TRBV7-9 to TRBJ2-2, with D possibly being TRBD2 (5 bases). V was shortened by 4 bases and J by 5 bases, with 20 bases between the two germline ends. This CDR3 spans 17 amino acids. Per germline, CDR1 SEHNR and CDR2 FQNEAQ (reference sequence). The CDR3 DNA sequence: TGTGCCAGCAGCTCACAAACTAGATTGGAAAAGACCGGGGAGCTGTTTTTT. Amino acids: CASSSQTRLEKTGELFF.

The gene calls are TRBV7-3 and TRBJ1-1; D is unresolved. The V gene's germline CDR1 is SGHTA and CDR2 FQGTGA. There are 15 residues in the CDR3. V was cut by 0 bases and J by 3 bases, with 11 bases left in between. The CDR3 loop is CASSLTLDGDTEAFF. The CDR3 DNA reads as TGTGCCAGCAGCTTAACCCTAGACGGAGACACTGAAGCTTTCTTT.

The chain is built from TRBV3-1 (or the pseudogene TRBV3-2) and TRBJ2-3; D gene ambiguous. The CDR3 covers 13 residues. Trimming took off 4 bases at V and 2 bases at J, with 7 bases between the two ends. The V gene's germline CDR1 is LGHDT and CDR2 YNNKEL (reference sequence). CDR3 DNA sequence: TGTGCCAGCAGCCCAGATCTCACAGATACGCAGTATTTT. This gives the protein CASSPDLTDTQYF.

In nucleotides, the CDR3 is TGTGCCAGCAGCCTCACGGGGGGCGCCTCTGCCGAGCAGTACTTC. Amino acids: CASSLTGGASAEQYF. The chain carries TRBV7-6 and TRBJ2-7; tentative D call: TRBD2 (7 bases). Trimming left V 5 bases short and J 6 bases short, with 20 bases between. CDR1 is SGHVS, CDR2 FNYEAQ, per germline. The CDR3 totals 15 residues.

There are a few counts of this clone. This chain uses TRBV4-3 with TRBJ1-4; 7 bases map to TRBD1. The germline gives CDR1 LGHNA, CDR2 YSLEER. With V trimmed by 0 bases and J by 8 bases, 24 bases remained unmatched. The CDR3 has 21 residues. CDR3 coding DNA: TGCGCCAGCAGCCAAGATCTCCCCCAGGTACAGGGGAGATTGTCGGGGGAAAAACTGTTTTTT. This codes for CASSQDLPQVQGRLSGEKLFF.

This chain connects TRBV12-3 or TRBV12-4 to TRBJ2-7; TRBD2 might be the D (5 bases). The CDR3 runs 13 residues. V lost 3 bases, J lost 4 bases, and 10 bases lay in between. The CDR3 protein is CASSFSVLYEQYF. Here the CDR3 DNA reads TGTGCCAGCAGTTTTAGCGTACTATACGAGCAGTACTTC.

This clone was counted between two and nine times. The chain links TRBV10-1 to TRBJ2-7; 7 positions agree with TRBD2. The CDR3 extends over 16 amino acids. Trimming removed 1 base from V and 5 bases from J; junction bases left unmatched: 11. Germline-derived CDR1 and CDR2 are WNHNN and SYGVQD (reference sequence). CDR3 sequence: CASSELTSAEGHEQYF. Here the CDR3 DNA reads TGCGCCAGCAGTGAGTTAACTAGCGCGGAGGGGCACGAGCAGTACTTC.